The subject of this entry is one T cell receptor beta chain. Antigen unknown. Generated by immunoSEQ multiplex PCR, the TCRdb table keeps only in-frame clones and is missing some. The data hold hundreds of thousands of clones, with approximately 83% observed a single time. This CDR3 contains 12 residues. Between the trimmed V and J ends, which lost 8 bases and 0 bases, there was a span of 4 bases. Germline values: CDR1 LGHDT, CDR2 YNNKEL (reference sequence). This specimen comes from a study of Ad26.COV2.S vaccination and SARS-CoV-2 variants. On the study more broadly: Recipients of Ad26.COV2.S got it intramuscularly, once or twice 56 days apart.

Study-wide results and caveats: Across vaccine and placebo recipients, the breadth of non-spike TCRs was similar.

Noted treatment: some 19 received Ad26.COV2.S at low or high dose, single or two shots; 5 received placebo; per-sample allocation not given. After the first vaccine or placebo injection, samples were drawn on day 63. This chain links TRBV3-1 (or the pseudogene TRBV3-2) with TRBJ1-4; D remains ambiguous. This receptor was obtained from a person aged 18-60 years who received the Ad26.COV2.S COVID-19 vaccine or a placebo. The sequenced sample was peripheral blood, obtained in a trial of Ad26.COV2.S vaccine versus placebo. CDR3 coding DNA: TGTGCCAGCGGCTCAACTAATGAAAAACTGTTTTTT. Amino acid sequence: CASGSTNEKLFF.